Shown below are 15 T cell receptor beta chains from a single sample sequenced in a study of graft-versus-host responses after intestinal transplantation. The assay was immunoSEQ multiplex PCR, and TCRdb's table has in-frame clones only and misses some. The repertoire holds approximately 25,000 clones, with 90% to 95% as singletons. This specimen was PBMCs, taken 18 days after transplant. The origin of the receptors is a human patient who received an intestinal transplant, so some T cells may come from the graft donor.

This clone was recorded once. The chain employs TRBV13 and TRBJ2-3; D perhaps matches TRBD2 (6 bases). Trimming removed 0 bases from V and 2 bases from J, with 18 bases in between. This CDR3 is built from 18 residues. Germline assignment: CDR1 PRHDT and CDR2 FYEKMQ (reference sequence). Written as DNA, the CDR3 is TGTGCCAGCAGCTTAGGCCTTGCGGGGACTTTTTACACAGATACGCAGTATTTT. It codes for CASSLGLAGTFYTDTQYF.

CDR3 sequence reads: CAISESTGGIGNIQYF. CDR3 coding DNA: TGTGCCATCAGTGAGTCGACAGGGGGAATTGGAAACATTCAGTACTTC. The J gene is TRBJ2-4, the V gene TRBV10-3, with TRBD1 identical over 9 bases. V trimming: 0 bases; J trimming: 6 bases; junction bases outside the gene matches: 6. CDR3 length: 16 amino acids. Germline V lookup: CDR1 ENHRY, CDR2 SYGVKD.

The rearrangement links TRBV21-1 to TRBJ2-2; the table names TRBD2, a call not compared with the DNA. TRBV21-1 is assigned pseudogene status. The CDR3 is 23 amino acids. The CDR3 bases are TGTGCCAGCAGCACCCACGAGAGCCTGAACCTAGCGGCGGCAGGTTGGCATGTCGGGGAGCTGTTTTTT. Residues: CASSTHESLNLAAAGWHVGELFF.

The chain recombines TRBV7-9 with TRBJ2-7; TRBD2 aligns across 13 bases. J was trimmed by 0 bases and V by 2 bases; bases with no gene match: 7. CDR1 SEHNR and CDR2 FQNEAQ come from the germline V gene (reference sequence). The CDR3 covers 18 residues. The DNA of the CDR3 is TGTGCCAGCAGCTTATCGACTAGCGGGGGGTGGAGCTCCTACGAGCAGTACTTC. Translated: CASSLSTSGGWSSYEQYF.

V is TRBV5-1 and J is TRBJ2-3; D is undetermined. V lost 4 bases to trimming and J lost 0 bases, with 15 bases between them. Germline V CDR1 and CDR2: SGHRS, YFSETQ. This CDR3 spans 16 amino acids. The CDR3 is CASSPPDASSTDTQYF. In DNA form, the CDR3 reads TGCGCCAGCAGCCCTCCGGACGCTTCTAGCACAGATACGCAGTATTTT. The variable domain in full, with the rest retrieved from reference TRBV5-1 and TRBJ2-3, is KAGVTQTPRYLIKTRGQQVTLSCSPISGHRSVSWYQQTPGQGLQFLFEYFSETQRNKGNFPGRFSGRQFSNSRSEMNVSTLELGDSALYLCASSPPDASSTDTQYFGPGTRLTVL.

This chain links TRBV4-2 with TRBJ2-1; 7 positions match TRBD1. The CDR3 runs to 17 residues. CDR1 is LGHNA and CDR2 is YNFKEQ in the germline V gene. V was clipped by 0 bases and J by 2 bases; unmatched bases: 7. The chain's CDR3 is CASSQDLGQGAYNEQFF. The CDR3, as DNA: TGTGCCAGCAGCCAAGATCTAGGGCAGGGGGCCTACAATGAGCAGTTCTTC.

This clone has a handful of counts. V and J are TRBV10-2 and TRBJ1-6, with D perhaps TRBD1 (5 bases). The CDR3 is 13 residues long. The V and J ends lost 6 bases and 9 bases respectively, with 12 bases between them. Germline V gene sequence: CDR1 WSHSY, CDR2 SAAADI. The CDR3 bases are TGCGCCAGCAGAGACCGACAGAGTTCACCCCTCCACTTT. Translated: CASRDRQSSPLHF.

The chain employs TRBV7-3 and TRBJ2-1, with D unclear. Germline V gene sequence: CDR1 SGHTA, CDR2 FQGTGA. This CDR3 has 14 amino acids. The germline V and J ends were trimmed by 5 bases and 4 bases, with 12 bases remaining between them. For the CDR3, the DNA is TGTGCCAGCAGCCTCTCGCCCCGATACAATGAGCAGTTCTTC. Its translation: CASSLSPRYNEQFF.

The chain couples TRBV6-5 to TRBJ1-2, with D perhaps matching TRBD1 (6 bases). Trimming took off 6 bases at V and 6 bases at J, with 17 bases between the two ends. The CDR3 loop spans 14 amino acids. In germline, CDR1 is MNHEY, CDR2 SVGAGI. CDR3 region: CASRASGGKHGYTF. The CDR3 DNA reads TGTGCCAGCAGGGCCAGTGGGGGCAAGCATGGCTACACCTTC.

The V call is TRBV6-5, the J call TRBJ1-2, with a tentative D call TRBD1 (6 bases). In germline, CDR1 is MNHEY, CDR2 SVGAGI. Trimming pared 7 bases from V and 5 bases from J, leaving 8 bases between. This CDR3 is 11 amino acids long. This chain's CDR3 is CASNTGYGYTF. The CDR3 DNA reads as TGTGCCAGCAACACAGGGTATGGCTACACCTTC.

The gene calls are TRBV2 and TRBJ2-1; no definite D call. The CDR3 totals 14 residues. Looked up from germline, CDR1 is SNHLY and CDR2 is FYNNEI. V was cut by 1 base and J by 9 bases, with 13 bases left in between. The CDR3 region has the DNA TGTGCCAGCAGTGAAGAGTTAACTGTCGGTGAGCAGTTCTTC. Its translation is CASSEELTVGEQFF.

The chain is built from TRBV21-1 and TRBJ2-7; TRBD2, as called in the table, went unchecked against the DNA. TRBV21-1 constitutes a pseudogene. This CDR3 has 20 amino acids. The CDR3 DNA reads as TGTGCCAGCAGCAAAGGTCTCTTCGAGCGGGGGGTTTCCTGCTCCTACGAGCAGTACTTC. Translation: CASSKGLFERGVSCSYEQYF.

The V call is TRBV5-1, the J call TRBJ2-7, with unresolved D. Germline CDR1 and CDR2: SGHRS and YFSETQ. Trimming pared 1 base from V and 3 bases from J, leaving 2 bases between. The CDR3 is made up of 11 amino acids. The CDR3 sequence is CASSLHYEQYF. CDR3 bases: TGCGCCAGCAGCTTGCACTACGAGCAGTACTTC.

The chain links TRBV23-1 to TRBJ2-7, with D uncertain. TRBV23-1 is noted as an ORF with a role that remains uncertain. V was cut by 3 bases and J by 3 bases, with 9 bases left in between. This CDR3 has 13 residues. The chain's CDR3 is CASSQSRNYEQYF. DNA for the CDR3: TGCGCCAGCAGTCAGTCCAGGAACTACGAGCAGTACTTC.

The chain is built from TRBV7-6 and TRBJ2-5, with no clear D. The DNA end favors TRBJ2-7, so the J call may be wrong. Germline V gives CDR1 SGHVS, CDR2 FNYEAQ. The CDR3 is 13 residues long. For the CDR3, the DNA is TGTGCCAGCAGCTTAGGGGTCTCCTACGAGCAGTACTTC. Encoded protein: CASSLGVSYEQYF.